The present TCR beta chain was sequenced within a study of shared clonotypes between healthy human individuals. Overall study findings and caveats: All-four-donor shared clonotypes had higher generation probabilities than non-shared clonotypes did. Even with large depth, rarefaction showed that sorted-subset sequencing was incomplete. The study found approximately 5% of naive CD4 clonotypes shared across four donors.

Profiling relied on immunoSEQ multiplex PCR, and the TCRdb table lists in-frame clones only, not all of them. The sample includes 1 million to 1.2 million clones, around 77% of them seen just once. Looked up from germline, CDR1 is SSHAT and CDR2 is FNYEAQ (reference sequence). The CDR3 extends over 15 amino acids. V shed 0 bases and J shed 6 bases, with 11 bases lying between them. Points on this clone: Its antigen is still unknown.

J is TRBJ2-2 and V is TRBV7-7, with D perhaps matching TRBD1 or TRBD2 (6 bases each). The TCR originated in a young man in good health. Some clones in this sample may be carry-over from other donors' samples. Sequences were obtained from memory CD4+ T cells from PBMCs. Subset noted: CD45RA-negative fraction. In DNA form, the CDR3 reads TGTGCCAGCAGCTTAGCGCCGAGGGGGGCCGGGGAGCTGTTTTTT. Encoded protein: CASSLAPRGAGELFF.